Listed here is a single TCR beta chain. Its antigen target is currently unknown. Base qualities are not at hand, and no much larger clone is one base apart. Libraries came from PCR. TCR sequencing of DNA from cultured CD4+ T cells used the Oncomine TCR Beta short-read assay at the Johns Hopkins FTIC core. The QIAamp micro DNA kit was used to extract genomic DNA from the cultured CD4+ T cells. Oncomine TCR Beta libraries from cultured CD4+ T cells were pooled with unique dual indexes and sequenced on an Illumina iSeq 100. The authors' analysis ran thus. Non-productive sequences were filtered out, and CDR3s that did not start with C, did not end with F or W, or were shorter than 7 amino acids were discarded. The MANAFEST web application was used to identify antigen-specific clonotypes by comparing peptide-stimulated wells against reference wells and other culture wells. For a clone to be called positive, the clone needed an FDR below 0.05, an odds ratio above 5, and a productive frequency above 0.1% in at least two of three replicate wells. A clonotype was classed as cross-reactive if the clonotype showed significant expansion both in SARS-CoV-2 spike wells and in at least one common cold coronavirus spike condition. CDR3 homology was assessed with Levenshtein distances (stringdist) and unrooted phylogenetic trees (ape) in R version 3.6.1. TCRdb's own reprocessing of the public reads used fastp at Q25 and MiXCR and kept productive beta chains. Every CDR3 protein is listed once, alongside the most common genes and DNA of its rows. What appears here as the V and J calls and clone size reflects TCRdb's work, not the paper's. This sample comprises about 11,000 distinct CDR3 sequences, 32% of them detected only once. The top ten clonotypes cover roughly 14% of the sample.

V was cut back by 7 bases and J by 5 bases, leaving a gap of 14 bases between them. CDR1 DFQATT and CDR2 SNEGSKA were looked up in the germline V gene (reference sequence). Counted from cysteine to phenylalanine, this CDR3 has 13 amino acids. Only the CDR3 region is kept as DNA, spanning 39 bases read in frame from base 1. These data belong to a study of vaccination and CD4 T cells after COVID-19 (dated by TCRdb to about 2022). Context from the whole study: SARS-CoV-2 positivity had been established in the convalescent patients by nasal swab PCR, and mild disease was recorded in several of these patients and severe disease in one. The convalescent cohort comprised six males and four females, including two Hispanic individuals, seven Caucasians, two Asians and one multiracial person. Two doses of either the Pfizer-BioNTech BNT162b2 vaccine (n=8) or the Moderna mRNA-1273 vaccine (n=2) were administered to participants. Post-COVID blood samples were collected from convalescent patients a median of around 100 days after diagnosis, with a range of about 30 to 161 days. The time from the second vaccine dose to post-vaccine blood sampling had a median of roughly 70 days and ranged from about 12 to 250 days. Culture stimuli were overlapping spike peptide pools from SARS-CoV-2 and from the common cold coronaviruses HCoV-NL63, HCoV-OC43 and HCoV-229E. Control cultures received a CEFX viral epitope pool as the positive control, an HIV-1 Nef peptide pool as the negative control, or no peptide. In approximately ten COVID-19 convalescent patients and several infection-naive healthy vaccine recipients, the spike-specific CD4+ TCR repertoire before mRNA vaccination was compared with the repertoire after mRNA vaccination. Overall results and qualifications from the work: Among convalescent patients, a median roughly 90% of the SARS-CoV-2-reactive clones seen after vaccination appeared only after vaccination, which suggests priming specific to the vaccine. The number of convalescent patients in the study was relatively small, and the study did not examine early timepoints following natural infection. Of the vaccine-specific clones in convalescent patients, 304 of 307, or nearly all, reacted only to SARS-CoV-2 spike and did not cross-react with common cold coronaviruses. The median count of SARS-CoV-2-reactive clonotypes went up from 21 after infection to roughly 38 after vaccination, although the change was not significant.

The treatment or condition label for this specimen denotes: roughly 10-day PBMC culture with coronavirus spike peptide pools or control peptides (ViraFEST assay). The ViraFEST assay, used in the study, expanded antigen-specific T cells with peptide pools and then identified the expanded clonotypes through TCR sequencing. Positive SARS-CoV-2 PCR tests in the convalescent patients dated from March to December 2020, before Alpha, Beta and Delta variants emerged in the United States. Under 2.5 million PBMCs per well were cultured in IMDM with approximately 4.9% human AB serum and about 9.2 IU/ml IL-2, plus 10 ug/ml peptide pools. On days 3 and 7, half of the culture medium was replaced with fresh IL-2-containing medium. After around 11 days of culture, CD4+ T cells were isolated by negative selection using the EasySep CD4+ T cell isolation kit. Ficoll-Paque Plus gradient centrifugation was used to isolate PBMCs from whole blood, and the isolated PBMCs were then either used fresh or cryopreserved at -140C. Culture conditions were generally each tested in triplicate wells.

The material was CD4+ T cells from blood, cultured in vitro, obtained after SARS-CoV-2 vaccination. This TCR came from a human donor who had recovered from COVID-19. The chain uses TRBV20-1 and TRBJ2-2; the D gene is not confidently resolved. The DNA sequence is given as TGCAGTGGCACCCCGACCACTACCGGGGAGCTGTTTTTT. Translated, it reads CSGTPTTTGELFF.